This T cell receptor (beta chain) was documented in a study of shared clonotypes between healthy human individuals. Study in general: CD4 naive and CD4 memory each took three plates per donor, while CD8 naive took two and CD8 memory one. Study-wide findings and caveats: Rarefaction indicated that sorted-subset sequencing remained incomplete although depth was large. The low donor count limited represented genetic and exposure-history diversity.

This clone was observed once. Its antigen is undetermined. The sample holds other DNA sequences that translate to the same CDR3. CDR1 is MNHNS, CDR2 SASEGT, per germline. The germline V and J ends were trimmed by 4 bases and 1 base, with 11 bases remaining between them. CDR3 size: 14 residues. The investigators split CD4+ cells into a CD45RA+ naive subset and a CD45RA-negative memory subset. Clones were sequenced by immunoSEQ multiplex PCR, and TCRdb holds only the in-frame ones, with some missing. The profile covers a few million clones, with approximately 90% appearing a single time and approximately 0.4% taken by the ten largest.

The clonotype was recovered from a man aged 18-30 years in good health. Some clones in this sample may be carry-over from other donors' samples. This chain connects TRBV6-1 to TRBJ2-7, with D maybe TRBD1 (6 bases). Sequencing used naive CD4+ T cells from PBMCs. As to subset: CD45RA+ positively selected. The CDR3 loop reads CASSVLGASYEQYF. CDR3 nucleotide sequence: TGTGCCAGCAGTGTGTTGGGGGCTTCCTACGAGCAGTACTTC.